This T cell receptor beta chain was found in a study of T cells in Graves' hyperthyroidism and ophthalmopathy. Study results and caveats: Blood shared most expanded thyroid clonotypes above 0.001.

RNA transcripts gave rise to amplified TCR beta CDR3 regions. The HTBI set primed first-round TCR CDR3 RT-PCR. A single record per CDR3 protein comes from TCRdb applying MiXCR to the multiplex PCR reads. The sample holds roughly 640,000 distinct CDR3 sequences, around 16% seen once. This clonotype was found many times. Its target is unknown. V was cut by 0 bases and J by 4 bases, with 12 bases left in between. Germline CDR1 is LNHNV and CDR2 is YYDKDF (reference sequence). The CDR3 loop spans 15 amino acids. Sequencing used blood. This receptor was taken from a woman aged 40 to 50 with Graves' ophthalmopathy. The chain links TRBV15 to TRBJ1-1; D call uncertain. Here the CDR3 reads CATSRDNVHGTEAFF. The CDR3 DNA follows: TGTGCCACCAGCAGAGATAATGTCCACGGCACTGAAGCTTTCTTT.